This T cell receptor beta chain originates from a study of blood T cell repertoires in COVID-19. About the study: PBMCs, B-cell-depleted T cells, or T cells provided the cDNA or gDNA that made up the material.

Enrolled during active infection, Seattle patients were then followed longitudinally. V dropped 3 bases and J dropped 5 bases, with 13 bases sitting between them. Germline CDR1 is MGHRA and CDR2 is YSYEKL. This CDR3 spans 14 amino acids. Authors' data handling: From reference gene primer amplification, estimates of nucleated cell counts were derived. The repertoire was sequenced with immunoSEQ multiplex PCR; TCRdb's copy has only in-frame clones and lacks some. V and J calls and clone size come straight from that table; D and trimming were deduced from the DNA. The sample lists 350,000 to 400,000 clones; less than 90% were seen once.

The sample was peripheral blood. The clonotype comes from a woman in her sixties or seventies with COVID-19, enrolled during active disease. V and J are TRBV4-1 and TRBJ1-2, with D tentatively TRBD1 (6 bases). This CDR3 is CASSHVGDTYGYTF. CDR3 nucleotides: TGCGCCAGCAGCCACGTTGGGGACACGTATGGCTACACCTTC.